The clone carrying this T cell receptor (beta chain) was seen a few times. The antigen is undetermined. This record comes from a study of T-cell reconstitution after alpha-beta-depleted transplantation in children. Findings and limits, study-wide: In patients about two months after transplant, alpha-beta T cells reportedly arose from several hundred expanded graft clones. Newly made T cells mostly supplied T-cell counts and diversity one year after transplant. Diversity of TCRbeta at day 60 was high in some patients, arising from surviving recipient T cells and thymic progenitors.

The TCRbeta library incorporated unique molecular identifiers. TCRdb itself ran the PCR reads through MiXCR, one entry per CDR3 protein. The sample has approximately 300,000 distinct CDR3 sequences, around 7.3% seen once. J gave up 9 bases and V 6 bases, and 9 bases lay outside the gene matches. The length of the CDR3 is 14 residues. Germline CDR1 and CDR2: MNHEY and SVGAGI. The receptor was isolated from a female patient younger than 10 who had a stem cell transplant for Fanconi anemia, so the T cells may come from the graft donor. V and J are TRBV6-5 and TRBJ1-2; 11 nucleotides line up with TRBD1. The sample here was peripheral blood, taken 360 days after TCRalphabeta/CD19-depleted stem cell transplant. The CDR3 reads CASSLRWTGGSYTF. CDR3 coding DNA: TGTGCCAGCAGCCTCCGCTGGACAGGGGGCAGCTACACCTTC.